Listed below are T cell receptor beta chains from one sample, sequenced in a study of human thymus T cells. The method was immunoSEQ multiplex PCR; TCRdb's version includes in-frame clones alone and lacks a portion of them. This repertoire shows 40,000 to 45,000 clones, approximately 95% found once; its top ten account for approximately 0.13%. Sequencing used blood. All receptors come from a boy less than two years old with a congenital heart defect but otherwise immunologically healthy. Both conserved end residues are part of each CDR3. Fields, in order: V gene, D gene, clone size, J gene, CDR3 protein, CDR3 DNA. A D gene is named only where the DNA matches it firmly. Expanded clones get a size class; other rows say once, few or many, or leave the size out.

TRBV10-3	NA	NA	TRBJ1-1	CAISPSQGNTEAFF	TGTGCCATCTCCCCATCCCAAGGGAACACTGAAGCTTTCTTT
TRBV6-1	NA	NA	TRBJ2-3	CASSEGPSQDTQYF	TGTGCCAGCAGTGAAGGTCCATCCCAAGATACGCAGTATTTT
TRBV7-2	TRBD2	NA	TRBJ2-7	CASNSGGAGHEQYF	TGTGCCAGCAATTCCGGGGGGGCCGGGCACGAGCAGTACTTC
TRBV11-2	NA	NA	TRBJ2-2	CASSLDPNTGELFF	TGTGCCAGCAGCTTAGATCCAAACACCGGGGAGCTGTTTTTT
TRBV4-2	NA	NA	TRBJ1-1	CASSQVGGRENTEAFF	TGTGCCAGCAGCCAAGTGGGGGGACGGGAAAACACTGAAGCTTTCTTT
TRBV6-1	NA	once	TRBJ1-2	CASSEAHYGYTF	TGTGCCAGCAGTGAAGCACACTATGGCTACACCTTC
TRBV6-5	NA	NA	TRBJ1-6	CASSQLPNSPLHF	TGTGCCAGCAGTCAGTTACCTAATTCACCCCTCCACTTT
TRBV6-1	TRBD2	NA	TRBJ2-5	CASSEGASGLQETQYF	TGTGCCAGCAGTGAAGGGGCTAGCGGGTTGCAAGAGACCCAGTACTTC
TRBV5-1	TRBD2	once	TRBJ2-1	CASSPRLAGYNEQFF	TGCGCCAGCAGCCCGAGACTAGCGGGGTACAATGAGCAGTTCTTC
TRBV5-1	TRBD2	NA	TRBJ2-1	CASSSLLANNEQFF	TGCGCCAGCAGCTCCTTACTAGCGAACAATGAGCAGTTCTTC
TRBV5-8	NA	NA	TRBJ2-7	CASSFYEQYF	TGTGCCAGCAGCTTTTACGAGCAGTACTTC
TRBV7-9	NA	NA	TRBJ1-1	CASSLGGLEREFAFF	TGTGCCAGCAGCCTCGGGGGACTGGAAAGGGAGTTTGCTTTCTTT
TRBV19	NA	NA	TRBJ1-2	CASSLGHYGYTF	TGTGCCAGTAGTCTGGGACACTATGGCTACACCTTC